This entry lists 23 T cell receptor beta chains sequenced from one sample in a study of PD-1 blockade in classical Hodgkin lymphoma. The time point was: cycle 4 day 1 (C4D1), after less than 7 weeks of nivolumab. Each patient relapsed following autologous stem cell transplantation, and prior brentuximab vedotin exposure differed. Isolation of CD8+ T cells from thawed PBMCs used magnetic negative selection. The repertoire was sequenced with immunoSEQ multiplex PCR; TCRdb's copy has only in-frame clones and lacks some. The repertoire holds more than 8,000 clones, with roughly 80% as singletons. Sequenced here: CD8+ T cells from blood, sampled before the fourth cycle of nivolumab. The receptor source for this set is a human donor with classical Hodgkin lymphoma.

The chain combines TRBV7-9 with TRBJ2-7; TRBD1 is a possible D gene (5 bases). Germline V CDR1 and CDR2: SEHNR, FQNEAQ (reference sequence). The V end lost 1 base, the J end lost 0 bases, and 10 bases lay between the germline ends. The CDR3 is 15 residues long. The CDR3 spells CASSLGYDSSYEQYF. The DNA for the CDR3 is TGTGCCAGCAGCTTAGGTTACGACAGCTCCTACGAGCAGTACTTC.

The chain couples TRBV11-2 to TRBJ1-4; tentative D call: TRBD1 (5 bases). CDR1 SGHAT and CDR2 FQNNGV come from the germline V gene. V lost 2 bases and J lost 4, with 8 bases in between. This CDR3 region has 14 residues. The CDR3 loop is CASSLKGVNEKLFF. The CDR3 DNA reads as TGTGCCAGCAGCTTAAAAGGGGTTAATGAAAAACTGTTTTTT.

The chain recombines TRBV6-5 with TRBJ1-2; the D is unclear. There are 13 residues in the CDR3. Germline V gene data show CDR1 as MNHEY and CDR2 as SVGAGI. V was trimmed by 0 bases and J by 3 bases, leaving 5 bases between them. CDR3 bases: TGTGCCAGCAGTTACTCTCCCTACTATGGCTACACCTTC. It specifies CASSYSPYYGYTF.

The genes are TRBV9 and TRBJ1-6, with D maybe TRBD1 (6 bases). CDR3 length: 14 amino acids. V was clipped by 2 bases and J by 5 bases, with 8 bases between them. Germline loops: CDR1 SGDLS, CDR2 YYNGEE. CDR3 region: CASSVGGHNSPLHF. The CDR3, as DNA: TGTGCCAGCAGCGTCGGGGGGCATAATTCACCCCTCCACTTT.

The CDR3 bases are TGTGCCAGCAGTTTTCAGGAGGGTGTCTTGCTGAACACCGGGGAGCTGTTTTTT. Encoded protein: CASSFQEGVLLNTGELFF. The chain carries TRBV27 and TRBJ2-2; possibly TRBD2 for D (6 bases). V shed 3 bases and J shed 1 base, with 18 bases lying between them. Germline CDR1 reads MNHEY; CDR2 reads SMNVEV (reference sequence). CDR3 length: 18 residues.

The genes are TRBV29-1 and TRBJ1-1; D is perhaps TRBD1 (5 bases). V shed 4 bases and J shed 1 base, with 10 bases lying between them. CDR3 length: 13 amino acids. Per germline, CDR1 SQVTM and CDR2 ANQGSEA. The CDR3 DNA reads TGCAGCGTTGTGGGGGAATGGAACACTGAAGCTTTCTTT. Protein sequence: CSVVGEWNTEAFF. The full variable domain, completed using reference TRBV29-1 and TRBJ1-1, is SAVISQKPSRDICQRGTSLTIQCQVDSQVTMMFWYRQQPGQSLTLIATANQGSEATYESGFVIDKFPISRPNLTFSTLTVSNMSPEDSSIYLCSVVGEWNTEAFFGQGTRLTVV.

This clone was counted a few times. V gene TRBV2 combines with J gene TRBJ1-2; D gene ambiguous. Trimming stripped 3 bases from V and 0 bases from J, with 17 bases between. Germline V gives CDR1 SNHLY, CDR2 FYNNEI. The length of the CDR3 is 17 residues. The CDR3 is CASSDNRLPWANYGYTF. Written as DNA, the CDR3 is TGTGCCAGCAGTGATAATCGGCTCCCCTGGGCTAACTATGGCTACACCTTC. Supplemented by reference TRBV2 and TRBJ1-2, the full variable domain reads EPEVTQTPSHQVTQMGQEVILRCVPISNHLYFYWYRQILGQKVEFLVSFYNNEISEKSEIFDDQFSVERPDGSNFTLKIRSTKLEDSAMYFCASSDNRLPWANYGYTFGSGTRLTVV.

V usage is TRBV5-6 and J usage is TRBJ2-7, with D possibly called TRBD1 or TRBD2 (5 bases each). The CDR3 consists of 15 residues. Trimming stripped 0 bases from V and 3 bases from J, with 13 bases between. Per the germline V gene, CDR1 is SGHDT and CDR2 is YYEEEE. CDR3 nucleotide sequence: TGTGCCAGCAGCTTGGGCCCCGGGACCCTCTACGAGCAGTACTTC. Translated: CASSLGPGTLYEQYF.

The V call is TRBV10-3, the J call TRBJ2-1, with TRBD1 matching over 9 bases. Germline loops: CDR1 ENHRY, CDR2 SYGVKD. The CDR3 covers 14 residues. The V gene end was trimmed by 8 bases and the J gene end by 7 bases; junction bases not matched to a gene: 9. The CDR3 DNA sequence: TGTGCCATCTCCCTACAGGGGGCATTAAATGAGCAGTTCTTC. This gives the protein CAISLQGALNEQFF.

Written as DNA, the CDR3 is TGCGCCAGCAGCTTGCAACAGTCCAATGAGCAGTTCTTC. This translates into CASSLQQSNEQFF. The V gene is TRBV5-1, the J gene TRBJ2-1; D is undetermined. Trimming took 1 base from V and 6 from J, leaving 8 bases between them. The CDR3 totals 13 residues. Germline V lookup: CDR1 SGHRS, CDR2 YFSETQ.

CDR3 residues: CASSDREFF. CDR3 nucleotides: TGTGCCAGCAGTGACAGGGAATTCTTT. The V call is TRBV6-1, the J call TRBJ1-1; maybe TRBD1 (5 bases). Germline V gene data show CDR1 as MNHNS and CDR2 as SASEGT. CDR3 length: 9 residues. V lost 3 bases, J lost 14 bases, and 7 bases lay in between.

The CDR3 nucleotides read TGTGCCAGCAGCGGCGGGGAGGTAGCCAAAAACATTCAGTACTTC. It is translated as CASSGGEVAKNIQYF. The rearrangement joins TRBV11-1 to TRBJ2-4; possible D gene TRBD2, 6 bases. This CDR3 comprises 15 residues. Germline V gene lookup returns CDR1 SGHAT and CDR2 FQDESV (reference sequence). V lost 5 bases to trimming and J lost 0 bases, with 11 bases between them.

This clone appeared a single time. The J gene is TRBJ2-1, the V gene TRBV2; 8 nucleotides align to TRBD2. V was pared by 2 bases and J by 9 bases, with 12 bases of the junction left unmatched. The germline CDR1 and CDR2 sequences are SNHLY and FYNNEI. This CDR3 is 16 amino acids long. The DNA of the CDR3 is TGTGCCAGCAGTGAATGGGTAACGGGGGGGCTCGGTGAGCAGTTCTTC. Protein: CASSEWVTGGLGEQFF.

The rearrangement uses TRBV7-9 and TRBJ2-7, with 13 bases lining up with TRBD2. V lost 2 bases, J lost 3 bases, and 13 bases stayed unmatched. There are 19 residues in the CDR3. From germline, CDR1 is SEHNR and CDR2 FQNEAQ (reference sequence). The CDR3 DNA is TGTGCCAGCAGCTTACGGACTAGCGGGGGCCCCAAAAAATACTACGAGCAGTACTTC. This codes for CASSLRTSGGPKKYYEQYF.

The J gene is TRBJ2-5, the V gene TRBV4-1; 12 bases are shared with TRBD2. CDR1 is MGHRA and CDR2 is YSYEKL in the germline V gene. V lost 1 base and J lost 2; bases outside the gene matches: 5. The CDR3 is made up of 17 amino acids. CDR3 residues: CASSQVLAGGKQETQYF. Written as DNA, the CDR3 is TGCGCCAGCAGCCAAGTTCTAGCGGGGGGGAAACAAGAGACCCAGTACTTC.

The J gene is TRBJ2-2, the V gene TRBV5-6, with 7 bases fitting TRBD1. The CDR3 is 14 residues long. Germline CDR1 is SGHDT and CDR2 is YYEEEE. J lost 8 bases, V lost 2 bases, and 6 bases had no gene match. The CDR3 region has the DNA TGTGCCAGCAGCTTCCGACAGGGTTCAGGGGAGCTGTTTTTT. Residues: CASSFRQGSGELFF.

The J gene is TRBJ1-4, the V gene TRBV6-1; D call uncertain. Looked up from germline, CDR1 is MNHNS and CDR2 is SASEGT. The CDR3 is made up of 14 amino acids. Trimming took off 1 base at V and 6 bases at J, with 9 bases between the two ends. The CDR3 DNA is TGTGCCAGCAGTGAAGGTTGGGGAGATGAAAAACTGTTTTTT. As protein: CASSEGWGDEKLFF.

V and J are TRBV30 and TRBJ1-2; TRBD1 aligns across 7 bases. The CDR3 is 14 residues long. V lost 4 bases and J lost 4; bases outside the gene matches: 9. Germline V gene sequence: CDR1 GTSNPN, CDR2 SVGIG (reference sequence). This CDR3 reads CAWTETGLTYGYTF. CDR3 nucleotide sequence: TGTGCCTGGACGGAGACAGGGCTAACCTATGGCTACACCTTC.

This clone was seen just once. This rearrangement joins TRBV19 to TRBJ2-3; a weak D match, TRBD2 (6 bases). Germline assignment: CDR1 LNHDA and CDR2 SQIVND (reference sequence). The CDR3 loop spans 12 amino acids. The germline V and J ends were trimmed by 5 bases and 9 bases, with 12 bases remaining between them. The CDR3 is CASSFSGETQYF. CDR3 in DNA: TGTGCCAGTAGTTTTAGCGGAGAGACGCAGTATTTT.

This clone was found once. The J gene is TRBJ1-1, the V gene TRBV6-1, with D possibly TRBD1 on 5 matching bases. Germline CDR1 and CDR2: MNHNS and SASEGT. Trimming left V 2 bases short and J 0 bases short, with 22 bases between. This CDR3 contains 19 residues. The DNA for the CDR3 is TGTGCCAGCAGTGAAAGGTCCCCGGGAGGGACTCTAATGAACACTGAAGCTTTCTTT. This translates into CASSERSPGGTLMNTEAFF.

This chain links TRBV27 with TRBJ1-5, with D uncertain. The CDR3 sequence is 14 residues long. V shed 5 bases and J shed 5 bases, with 13 bases lying between them. The germline CDR1 and CDR2 sequences are MNHEY and SMNVEV (reference sequence). CDR3: CASSPLGKDQPQHF. Here the CDR3 DNA reads TGTGCCAGCAGTCCCTTAGGCAAGGATCAGCCCCAGCATTTT.

J is TRBJ1-5 and V is TRBV21-1. TRBV21-1 constitutes a pseudogene. The CDR3 totals 20 residues. CDR3 amino acids: CASSKVGTGCLSSCNQPQHF. The CDR3 region has the DNA TGTGCCAGCAGCAAAGTGGGGACCGGCTGCCTATCCTCATGCAATCAGCCCCAGCATTTT.

V usage is TRBV6-6 and J usage is TRBJ2-7; D may be TRBD1 (6 bases). The CDR3 is made up of 14 amino acids. V was shortened by 4 bases and J by 4 bases, with 14 bases between the two germline ends. Germline V lookup: CDR1 MNHNY, CDR2 SVGAGI (reference sequence). DNA for the CDR3: TGTGCCAGCAGTTCGGCAGGGGAAGGGTACGAGCAGTACTTC. Translating gives CASSSAGEGYEQYF.